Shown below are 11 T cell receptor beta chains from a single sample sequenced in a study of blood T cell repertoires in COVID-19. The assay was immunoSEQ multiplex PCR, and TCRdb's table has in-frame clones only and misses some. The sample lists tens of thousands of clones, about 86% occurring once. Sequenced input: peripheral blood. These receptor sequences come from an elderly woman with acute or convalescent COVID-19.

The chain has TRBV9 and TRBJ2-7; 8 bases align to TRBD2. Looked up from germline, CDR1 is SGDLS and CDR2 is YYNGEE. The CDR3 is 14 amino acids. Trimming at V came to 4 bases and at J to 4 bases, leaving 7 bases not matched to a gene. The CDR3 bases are TGTGCCAGCAGCCTCCAGCCGGGGGGGTACGAGCAGTACTTC. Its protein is CASSLQPGGYEQYF.

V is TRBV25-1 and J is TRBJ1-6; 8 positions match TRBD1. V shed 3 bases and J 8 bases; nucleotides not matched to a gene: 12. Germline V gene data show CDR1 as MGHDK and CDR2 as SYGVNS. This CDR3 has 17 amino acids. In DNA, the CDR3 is TGTGCCAGCAGTGAGTTGCCCTCGACAGGGGCCCATTCACCCCTCCACTTT. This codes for CASSELPSTGAHSPLHF.

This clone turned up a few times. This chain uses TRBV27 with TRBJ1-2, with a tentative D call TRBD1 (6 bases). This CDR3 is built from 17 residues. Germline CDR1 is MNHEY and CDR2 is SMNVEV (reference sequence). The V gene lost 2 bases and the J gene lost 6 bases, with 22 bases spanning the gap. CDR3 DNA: TGTGCCAGCAGTTTAAGGGGGACCGCATTCCCCCCGGATGGCTACACCTTC. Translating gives CASSLRGTAFPPDGYTF.

CDR3 in DNA: TGTGCCACCAGTGATCTGGACAGGGAGGCCGGGGAGCTGTTTTTT. Amino acids: CATSDLDREAGELFF. This chain connects TRBV24-1 to TRBJ2-2; TRBD1 aligns across 8 bases. Germline V gene data show CDR1 as KGHDR and CDR2 as SFDVKD. This CDR3 contains 15 residues. Germline trimming cut 3 bases from V and 6 bases from J; bases unmatched to any gene: 5.

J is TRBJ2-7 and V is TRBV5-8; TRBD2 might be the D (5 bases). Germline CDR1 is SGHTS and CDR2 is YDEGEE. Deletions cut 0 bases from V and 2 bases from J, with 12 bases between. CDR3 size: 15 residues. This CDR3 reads CASSLVLGRAYEQYF. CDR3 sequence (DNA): TGTGCCAGCAGCTTGGTGCTAGGGCGGGCCTACGAGCAGTACTTC.

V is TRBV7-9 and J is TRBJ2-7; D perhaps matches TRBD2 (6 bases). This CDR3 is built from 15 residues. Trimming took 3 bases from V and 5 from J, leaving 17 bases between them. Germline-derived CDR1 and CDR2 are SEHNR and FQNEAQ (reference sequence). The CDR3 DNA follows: TGTGCCAGCAGCTTTCTCACGACTTGGGGGGACGAGCAGTACTTC. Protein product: CASSFLTTWGDEQYF.

The CDR3 reads CASSSTGMGNQPQHF. The DNA of the CDR3 is TGTGCCAGCAGCTCGACAGGGATGGGCAATCAGCCCCAGCATTTT. The V call is TRBV5-5, the J call TRBJ1-5, with 7 nucleotides matching TRBD1. This CDR3 is built from 15 residues. CDR1 SGHKS and CDR2 YYEKEE come from the germline V gene (reference sequence). J gave up 2 bases and V 3 bases, and 5 bases lay outside the gene matches.

This chain's CDR3 is CASSRDSLYEQYF. DNA of the CDR3: TGTGCCAGCAGCCGGGACAGTCTCTACGAGCAGTACTTC. The chain combines TRBV5-6 with TRBJ2-7; the match to TRBD1 covers 7 bases. CDR3 size: 13 residues. The junction had 4 bases not matched to a gene; V was cut back by 4 bases and J by 3 bases. Per the germline V gene, CDR1 is SGHDT and CDR2 is YYEEEE.

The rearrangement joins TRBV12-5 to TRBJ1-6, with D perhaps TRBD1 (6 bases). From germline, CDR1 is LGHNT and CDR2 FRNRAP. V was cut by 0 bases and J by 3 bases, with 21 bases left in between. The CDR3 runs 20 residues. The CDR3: CASGLVIRGQHQLYNSPLHF. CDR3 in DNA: TGTGCTAGTGGTTTGGTAATTAGGGGACAACACCAACTCTATAATTCACCCCTCCACTTT.

In DNA form, the CDR3 reads TGTGCCAGCAGTTCGGGACACCGTAATTCACCCCTCCACTTT. Translating it yields CASSSGHRNSPLHF. This sequence joins TRBV6-5 and TRBJ1-6; D is perhaps TRBD1 (6 bases). Germline V gene sequence: CDR1 MNHEY, CDR2 SVGAGI. The CDR3 sequence is 14 residues long. V shed 4 bases and J shed 6 bases, with 10 bases lying between them.

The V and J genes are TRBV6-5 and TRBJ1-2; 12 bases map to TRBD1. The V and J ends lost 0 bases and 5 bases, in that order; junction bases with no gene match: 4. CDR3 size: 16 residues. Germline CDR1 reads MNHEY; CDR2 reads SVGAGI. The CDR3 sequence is CASSYSGTGGAYGYTF. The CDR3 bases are TGTGCCAGCAGTTACTCGGGGACAGGGGGCGCATATGGCTACACCTTC.